These T cell receptor beta chains were read from a single sample in a study of shared clonotypes between healthy human individuals. Repertoires were generated with immunoSEQ multiplex PCR, while TCRdb's copy carries only in-frame clones and drops some. The sample consists of under 1,100,000 clones, under 80% of them appearing once. The specimen was memory CD4+ T cells sorted from blood. These receptor sequences come from a man aged 18 to 30 in good health. CDR3s include the opening cysteine and the closing phenylalanine or tryptophan. D genes are given only for firm matches. Only some rows state a clone size, as once, few, many or a class for expanded clones.

CDR3 length,V gene,clone size,J gene,D gene,CDR3 protein,CDR3 DNA
15,TRBV28,-,TRBJ1-1,TRBD1,CASSGQGKRVTEAFF,TGTGCCAGCAGCGGACAGGGAAAGAGGGTCACTGAAGCTTTCTTT
19,TRBV6-1,-,TRBJ1-5,-,CASSEAAGGARGSNQPQHF,TGTGCCAGCAGTGAAGCCGCGGGGGGGGCGAGGGGAAGCAATCAGCCCCAGCATTTT
13,TRBV5-1,-,TRBJ2-7,-,CASSRVGQNEQYF,TGCGCCAGCAGCCGCGTAGGGCAAAACGAGCAGTACTTC
13,TRBV12-5,-,TRBJ1-6,-,CASGFTRDSPLHF,TGTGCTAGTGGTTTTACCCGGGATTCACCCCTCCACTTT
16,TRBV18,once,TRBJ2-5,TRBD2,CASSPGGLAVQETQYF,TGTGCCAGCTCACCGGGGGGACTAGCGGTACAAGAGACCCAGTACTTC
14,TRBV30,-,TRBJ1-5,-,CAWRRRGVNQPQHF,TGTGCCTGGAGAAGGAGGGGGGTTAATCAGCCCCAGCATTTT
14,TRBV13,-,TRBJ2-7,TRBD1,CASSRSGTEYEQYF,TGTGCCAGCAGCAGATCCGGGACAGAGTACGAGCAGTACTTC
15,TRBV5-1,-,TRBJ1-4,TRBD1,CASSVGQGINEKLFF,TGCGCCAGCAGCGTAGGACAGGGGATTAATGAAAAACTGTTTTTT
13,TRBV18,-,TRBJ2-5,-,CASSPNRQETQYF,TGTGCCAGCTCACCAAACAGGCAAGAGACCCAGTACTTC
12,TRBV18,few,TRBJ2-5,-,CASSPNQETQYF,TGTGCCAGCTCACCGAACCAAGAGACCCAGTACTTC
14,TRBV6-5,-,TRBJ1-1,-,CASSYSGGNTEAFF,TGTGCCAGCAGTTACTCGGGGGGGAACACTGAAGCTTTCTTT
15,TRBV5-6,-,TRBJ2-5,-,CASSLGYQVRETQYF,TGTGCCAGCAGCTTGGGGTATCAGGTGAGGGAGACCCAGTACTTC
17,TRBV18,-,TRBJ1-4,-,CASSPGNRRSTNEKLFF,TGTGCCAGCTCACCCGGGAACCGAAGGTCAACTAATGAAAAACTGTTTTTT
15,TRBV6-1,-,TRBJ2-7,-,CASSDGWVGPLEQYF,TGTGCCAGCAGTGACGGTTGGGTTGGGCCCCTCGAGCAGTACTTC
14,TRBV7-8,-,TRBJ2-3,-,CASATGSSTDTQYF,TGTGCCAGCGCGACAGGCTCCAGCACAGATACGCAGTATTTT
14,TRBV2,-,TRBJ2-5,TRBD2,CASSEGSGSETQYF,TGTGCCAGCAGTGAGGGTAGCGGGAGTGAGACCCAGTACTTC
14,TRBV4-3,once,TRBJ2-2,-,CASSQDANTGELFF,TGCGCCAGCAGCCAAGATGCTAACACCGGGGAGCTGTTTTTT
15,TRBV19,-,TRBJ1-2,-,CASSIEAGKEYGYTF,TGTGCCAGTAGTATAGAGGCAGGGAAGGAGTATGGCTACACCTTC
15,TRBV6-5,-,TRBJ1-6,TRBD1,CASTKGGQGNSPLHF,TGTGCCAGCACGAAGGGGGGACAGGGGAATTCACCCCTCCACTTT
12,TRBV11-2,-,TRBJ1-1,-,CASSFPTAKAFF,TGTGCCAGCAGCTTCCCGACGGCTAAAGCTTTCTTT
14,TRBV6-5,-,TRBJ1-5,-,CASRDGRGNQPQHF,TGTGCCAGCCGGGACGGGAGAGGCAATCAGCCCCAGCATTTT
15,TRBV7-3,few,TRBJ1-4,-,CASSLTFGTPEKLFF,TGTGCCAGCAGCTTAACGTTTGGGACCCCTGAAAAACTGTTTTTT
15,TRBV11-2,-,TRBJ1-3,-,CASSPRGGSGNTIYF,TGTGCCAGCAGCCCACGAGGGGGATCTGGAAACACCATATATTTT
16,TRBV7-8,-,TRBJ2-7,TRBD2,CASSLVTWGLPYEQYF,TGTGCCAGCAGCTTAGTAACGTGGGGACTACCCTACGAGCAGTACTTC
11,TRBV20-1,-,TRBJ2-3,-,CSASIAATQYF,TGCAGTGCTAGTATCGCCGCTACGCAGTATTTT
13,TRBV18,-,TRBJ2-2,-,CASSPTAPGELFF,TGTGCCAGCTCACCAACGGCACCCGGGGAGCTGTTTTTT
15,TRBV5-4,-,TRBJ2-3,-,CASSFSQPSTDTQYF,TGTGCCAGCAGCTTTTCTCAACCTAGCACAGATACGCAGTATTTT
12,TRBV27,once,TRBJ2-1,-,CASSSWTSEQFF,TGTGCCAGCAGTTCGTGGACGTCTGAGCAGTTCTTC
15,TRBV27,many,TRBJ2-3,TRBD1,CATQRTGGDTDTQYF,TGTGCCACCCAAAGGACAGGGGGGGACACAGATACGCAGTATTTT
15,TRBV5-1,-,TRBJ1-4,-,CASSLDGLRDEKLFF,TGCGCCAGCAGCTTGGATGGCTTACGGGATGAAAAACTGTTTTTT
15,TRBV9,-,TRBJ2-6,TRBD1,CASSQTGAGANVLTF,TGTGCCAGCAGCCAAACAGGGGCTGGGGCCAACGTCCTGACTTTC
15,TRBV18,-,TRBJ1-6,-,CASSPGDFEGSPLHF,TGTGCCAGCTCACCAGGGGATTTTGAGGGTTCACCCCTCCACTTT
16,TRBV18,-,TRBJ2-2,-,CASSPMQGANTGELFF,TGTGCCAGCTCACCAATGCAGGGCGCGAACACCGGGGAGCTGTTTTTT
18,TRBV14,few,TRBJ2-3,-,CASSQGRGAGARTDTQYF,TGTGCCAGCAGCCAAGGTAGAGGGGCGGGGGCACGTACGGATACGCAGTATTTT
16,TRBV28,-,TRBJ1-4,TRBD1,CATRTNGRGTNEKLFF,TGTGCCACCCGCACCAACGGCAGGGGGACTAATGAAAAACTGTTTTTT
19,TRBV5-1,-,TRBJ2-3,TRBD1,CASSPTRGSVRLSTDTQYF,TGCGCCAGCAGCCCTACCAGGGGGTCGGTCCGTTTAAGCACAGATACGCAGTATTTT
12,TRBV30,-,TRBJ2-1,-,CAWSGLNVGQFF,TGTGCCTGGAGTGGACTAAATGTCGGGCAGTTCTTC
12,TRBV19,-,TRBJ2-3,-,CASSLLGDTQYF,TGTGCCAGTAGTCTACTAGGAGATACGCAGTATTTT
15,TRBV6-4,-,TRBJ1-1,TRBD1,CASSLEAGGSTEAFF,TGTGCCAGCAGTCTTGAGGCAGGGGGTTCCACTGAAGCTTTCTTT